This TCR beta chain came from a study of early T cells in non-severe SARS-CoV-2 infection (dated by TCRdb to the early 2020s). With regard to the full study: TCR sequencing used bulk RNA from unsorted whole blood, so alpha and beta chains could not be paired.

There are 15 amino acids in the CDR3, from cysteine to phenylalanine inclusive. The sequence is cut down to CDR3 DNA, 45 bases in frame from base 1. CDR1 SGHRS and CDR2 YFSETQ were looked up in the germline V gene. Trimming at the junction amounts to 3 bases on V and 2 bases on J, and the germline ends lie 15 bases apart. The table lists this clonotype with many counts. Its antigen target is currently unknown. Base qualities are not provided; no much larger clone lies one nucleotide away. A case-control design nested within a healthcare worker cohort in London, UK, was used, with weekly nasopharyngeal swab PCR tests and blood sampling performed. Healthcare workers were recruited between 23 and 31 March 2020, during the week of the UK lockdown, and were followed weekly for up to about 15 weeks. Findings and caveats that apply to the study as a whole: VDJdb matching was skewed toward anti-spike CD8 responses, so virus-specific expansions were likely underestimated and private and CD4 specificities were missed.

The method was 5' RACE. Data came from a NextSeq 500. In the TCR library protocol, unique molecular identifiers were attached to individual cDNA molecules to correct for PCR bias and sequencing error. TCR alpha and beta chains were both sequenced, and the abundances of alpha and beta sequences in each sample were closely correlated with each other. In the original analysis: Decombinator V4 was used to perform V gene, J gene and CDR3 annotation of TCR sequences. Expanded TCRs were defined as changing significantly between any two time points under a Poisson model with p below 0.0001. TCR abundances were normalised to the total number of TCRs sequenced per sample and expressed as counts per million. MAIT TCRs were defined by TRAV1-2 paired with TRAJ12, TRAJ20 or TRAJ33, and iNKT TCRs by TRAV10 paired with TRAJ18. VDJdb, accessed on 1 November 2021, was searched for TCRs annotated for CMV, EBV and SARS-CoV-2, and TCRs annotated for more than one antigen were excluded. TCRdb's own reprocessing of the public reads used fastp at Q25 and MiXCR and kept productive beta chains. Rows merge per CDR3 protein into single entries with the most common DNA and genes. V and J calls and clone size were set by TCRdb, not the authors. This sample holds around 60,000 distinct CDR3 sequences; 10% were observed only once. 8% to 9% of the sample is taken by the ten largest.

The receptor chain draws on TRBV5-1 and TRBJ2-7; perhaps TRBD1 is the D gene, with 6 bases matching. Sequenced material: whole blood. This sequence was found in an adult who was a healthcare worker with PCR-confirmed SARS-CoV-2 infection or an uninfected control (not recorded which). The CDR3 here reads CASSSRTVFPYEQYF. The DNA sequence follows: TGCGCCAGCAGCTCCCGGACAGTCTTCCCCTACGAGCAGTACTTC.